A single sample gave rise to the 10 T cell receptor beta chains below, sequenced in a study of shared clonotypes between healthy human individuals (dated by TCRdb to 2018 to 2021). The receptor library was made with the immunoSEQ multiplex PCR assay. Here the immuneACCESS table is served through TCRdb, limited to in-frame sequences with V and J called. Missing clones are a known gap in these copies; in checked studies unresolved V genes cover under half, and the rest lacks a known reason. Within this sample are a few million clones, with 93% of them counted one time only. The biggest ten clones account for around 1.7% of the sample. CD8 naive samples were obtained by positive selection for CCR7 among CD45RO-negative cells, yielding a CD45RA+CCR7+ population from which TemRA cells were excluded. What was sequenced was naive CD8+ T cells from PBMCs. The cell subset or site label, as the study defines it: CD45RA+CCR7+. The receptors come from a man younger than 30 in good health. Some clones in this sample may be carry-over from other donors' samples.

This clone appeared a few times. Other DNA variants within this sample encode the same CDR3. V and J are TRBV7-3 and TRBJ2-7; 8 bases align to TRBD2. Germline V gene lookup returns CDR1 SGHTA and CDR2 FQGTGA. CDR3 length: 13 amino acids. V lost 3 bases to trimming and J lost 2 bases; unmatched junction nucleotides: 0. CDR3 nucleotides: TGTGCCAGCAGCTTGGGACTAGCCTACGAGCAGTACTTC. This translates into CASSLGLAYEQYF.

This chain uses TRBV6-1 with TRBJ2-7; D is uncertain. The V end was cut by 3 bases, the J end by 2 bases, with 11 bases between. CDR1 is MNHNS, CDR2 SASEGT, per germline. The CDR3 is 14 residues long. The CDR3 region is CASSELYGTYEQYF. In DNA form, the CDR3 reads TGTGCCAGCAGTGAGTTATATGGAACCTACGAGCAGTACTTC.

This clone has a handful of counts. The chain has TRBV9 and TRBJ1-1, with D possibly matching TRBD1 (5 bases). This CDR3 has 15 amino acids. Germline CDR1 SGDLS, CDR2 YYNGEE. V was cut by 0 bases and J by 1 base, with 10 bases left in between. In DNA, the CDR3 is TGTGCCAGCAGCGTAGCCGGGACCCGGAACACTGAAGCTTTCTTT. This encodes CASSVAGTRNTEAFF.

As regards this clone: This same CDR3 is encoded by further DNA sequences in the sample. V is TRBV11-2 and J is TRBJ2-1; 11 nucleotides agree with TRBD2. The germline V gene encodes CDR1 SGHAT and CDR2 FQNNGV. V gave up 5 bases and J gave up 3 bases; unmatched junction bases: 6. The CDR3 runs to 16 residues. This chain's CDR3 is CASSLGLAGSYNEQFF. Written as DNA, the CDR3 is TGTGCCAGCAGCCTAGGACTAGCGGGTAGCTACAATGAGCAGTTCTTC.

The chain combines TRBV7-6 with TRBJ1-1; no clear D. Germline values: CDR1 SGHVS, CDR2 FNYEAQ. V lost 1 base, J lost 5 bases, and 8 bases lay in between. CDR3 size: 13 residues. This CDR3 is CASSLGWGTEAFF. The DNA for the CDR3 is TGTGCCAGCAGCTTAGGATGGGGAACTGAAGCTTTCTTT. The full variable domain, completed using reference TRBV7-6 and TRBJ1-1, is GAGVSQSPRYKVTKRGQDVALRCDPISGHVSLYWYRQALGQGPEFLTYFNYEAQQDKSGLPNDRFSAERPEGSISTLTIQRTEQRDSAMYRCASSLGWGTEAFFGQGTRLTVV.

This chain uses TRBV9 with TRBJ2-5, with a tentative D call TRBD2 (6 bases). Germline V lookup: CDR1 SGDLS, CDR2 YYNGEE. This CDR3 is built from 16 residues. The V end was cut by 4 bases, the J end by 3 bases, with 19 bases between. CDR3 residues: CASSPGVQRGKETQYF. CDR3 DNA: TGTGCCAGCAGCCCCGGAGTACAGCGCGGGAAAGAGACCCAGTACTTC. The full variable domain, its missing parts supplied by reference TRBV9 and TRBJ2-5, is DSGVTQTPKHLITATGQRVTLRCSPRSGDLSVYWYQQSLDQGLQFLIQYYNGEERAKGNILERFSAQQFPDLHSELNLSSLELGDSALYFCASSPGVQRGKETQYFGPGTRLLVL.

On this clone: This sample includes further DNA sequences coding for the same CDR3. The chain recombines TRBV9 with TRBJ2-1; D perhaps matches TRBD2 (5 bases). The CDR3 totals 15 residues. V was shortened by 5 bases and J by 0 bases, with 12 bases between the two germline ends. Per germline, CDR1 SGDLS and CDR2 YYNGEE. CDR3 residues: CASSERGSSYNEQFF. In DNA form, the CDR3 reads TGTGCCAGCAGTGAAAGAGGGAGCTCCTACAATGAGCAGTTCTTC.

The V and J genes are TRBV14 and TRBJ2-1, with TRBD2 matching over 10 bases. This CDR3 contains 19 residues. The V and J ends lost 0 bases and 4 bases, in that order; junction bases with no gene match: 12. CDR1 is SGHDN and CDR2 is FVKESK in the germline V gene. The DNA for the CDR3 is TGTGCCAGCAGCCAAGAAAGGCCTAGCGGGAGTAACTTGTACAATGAGCAGTTCTTC. Its translation: CASSQERPSGSNLYNEQFF.

Points on this clone: At the DNA level, this CDR3 is encoded by other sequences in the same sample as well. This sequence joins TRBV27 and TRBJ1-1; 9 bases align to TRBD1. In germline, CDR1 is MNHEY, CDR2 SMNVEV (reference sequence). Trimming at V came to 2 bases and at J to 0 bases, leaving 1 base not matched to a gene. This CDR3 comprises 15 residues. The CDR3 sequence is CASSLGTGMNTEAFF. The DNA of the CDR3 is TGTGCCAGCAGTTTAGGGACAGGGATGAACACTGAAGCTTTCTTT.

Regarding this clone: The same CDR3 arises from other DNA sequences in this sample as well. CDR3 sequence (DNA): TGTGCCAGCAGCTTAGCATTGTCTGGAAACACCATATATTTT. Translation gives CASSLALSGNTIYF. The genes are TRBV7-9 and TRBJ1-3; D not certain. Per the germline V gene, CDR1 is SEHNR and CDR2 is FQNEAQ (reference sequence). The CDR3 runs 14 residues. V was cut by 0 bases and J by 1 base, with 4 bases left in between.